Given below is one T cell receptor beta chain in context. The antigen is undetermined. V gave up 3 bases and J gave up 8 bases, with 13 bases separating them. Germline V gives CDR1 SNHLY, CDR2 FYNNEI. The CDR3 runs 13 residues. These data come from a study of T cell responses to AZD1222 COVID-19 vaccine. The repertoire was sequenced with immunoSEQ multiplex PCR; TCRdb's copy has only in-frame clones and lacks some. Among about 130,000 clones, over 80% were seen once, and the ten largest hold approximately 7%. General study findings and limits: Clonal diversity may have been underestimated, and the donors were mostly white British, with more females than males.

Pooled together were second doses at about 4 or about 12 weeks. The input for sequencing was peripheral blood, taken 28 days after the second AZD1222 dose. This TCR came from an adult who received the AZD1222 COVID-19 vaccine. This rearrangement joins TRBV2 to TRBJ1-2; D unclear. The CDR3 bases are TGTGCCAGCAGTGACAGGAACTCGTACGGCTACACCTTC. The encoded protein is CASSDRNSYGYTF.